The TCR beta chain described here comes from a study of shared clonotypes between healthy human individuals (TCRdb year 2020). Regarding the complete study: Two women and a few men aged 18 to 49 years were included in the cohort. For each donor, CD4 naive and CD4 memory were each run on three plates, CD8 naive on two plates, and CD8 memory on one plate. The study deeply sequenced blood TCR repertoires of five healthy adults to estimate repertoire size and the extent of clonotype sharing between individuals. Different laboratories and diverse techniques were used to prepare libraries and sequence TCR repertoires, to increase sequencing depth and limit assay-specific biases. Between about 0.8 and 9 billion PBMCs per donor were obtained by leukapheresis.

For the CD8 naive samples, CD45RO-negative cells were positively selected for CCR7, yielding a CD45RA+CCR7+ population from which TemRA cells were excluded. The donors were healthy, HIV-negative adults with no recently reported acute infections or vaccinations. Only Caucasian adults living in Nashville, Tennessee, USA were represented among the donors. After blood collection by leukapheresis, PBMCs were isolated using Ficoll-Histopaque density gradient centrifugation and then cryopreserved in the vapor phase of liquid nitrogen. Analytical flow cytometry was used to check the purity and quantity of each magnetically sorted T cell population. From each sorted fraction, genomic DNA was isolated and quantified by UV absorbance on a Nanodrop 2000c. The germline V gene (reference sequence) yields MNHNY for CDR1 and SVGAGI for CDR2. V and J lose 5 bases and 8 bases, and a span of 6 bases separates them. Including the terminal cysteine and phenylalanine, the CDR3 comprises 11 residues. Left in the record is the CDR3 DNA by itself, 33 bases read in frame from the first base.

The investigation overall reported the following: The small number of donors limited the genetic and exposure-history diversity represented. Based on pairwise subsampling, the degree of clonotype sharing among donors was expected to be affected by sequencing depth. Sampling was restricted to blood, and TCR repertoires in tissue are likely to differ from TCR repertoires in blood. Compared with non-shared clonotypes, the clonotypes found in all four sorted-subset donors had higher generation probabilities. Even with the large sequencing depth, rarefaction of the sorted-subset datasets indicated that sequencing was incomplete. Larger estimated clonotype richness was generally found for naive subsets than for memory subsets. Sharing across several donors was observed for about 4.8% of naive CD4, over 3% of naive CD8, 2% to 2.5% of memory CD4, and approximately 0.41% of memory CD8 clonotypes.

About this clone itself: No antigen is known for it. No base qualities exist here, and no much larger clone lies one base off it.

Using the deep immunoSEQ assay, TCR CDR3 regions were amplified from genomic DNA by multiplex PCR. Extracted genomic DNA from each cell subset was distributed evenly across all wells of several immunoSEQ 96-well plates, and each plate was treated as a replicate. For sorted subsets, 150 to 200 ng genomic DNA, equal to 30,000 or so T cell genomes, was loaded into each replicate PCR. Purified libraries were measured with a Qubit 3.0 fluorometer, size-checked on a Bioanalyzer 2100, and measured again with the KAPA Library Quantification kit. Every immunoSEQ 96-well plate was sequenced on a dedicated single-read 150-cycle Illumina NextSeq 550 flow cell. On the authors' methods: Because the immunoSEQ output held only junctional sequences and lacked quality scores, the filtering could not match the filtering applied to full-length reads. To assign V/J genes and CDR3, sequences were annotated against IMGT germline references using PyIR, a Python wrapper for IgBLAST v1.9. Any read was removed if the V/J assignment was weak (E-value above 1e-6), the CDR3 was missing, or the read contained stop codons, out-of-frame junctions, or ambiguous translated residues. V3J clonotypes were defined as sequences sharing the same inferred V gene, J gene, and CDR3 amino acid sequence. Percentage overlap between repertoires was calculated by dividing the number of shared unique clonotypes by the size of the smaller repertoire. Repertoire richness was assessed with RTK rarefaction, the Chao1 estimator, and Recon v2.1 estimates of unobserved clonotypes. Generation probabilities for all TCRbeta clonotypes obtained by the gDNA method from a few donors were computed using OLGA. TCRdb took over this immuneACCESS table, retaining in-frame rearrangements with V and J assigned. Such tables are incomplete; in checked studies, under half of the missing clones stem from an unresolved V gene, and the remainder is unexplained. V, J and clone size reflect that table, while D and trimming were determined from the DNA. Counted in this sample were some 800,000 clones; 80% to 95% of them appeared once. The top ten constitute less than 25% of the sample.

The receptor was isolated from a man under 40 in good health. The rearrangement combines TRBV6-6 with TRBJ1-4; a confident D gene designation cannot be given. Specimen: naive CD8+ T cells sorted from blood. This specimen's cell subset or site label, per the study, means: CD45RA+CCR7+. The encoded CDR3 is CASSKGEKLFF. The DNA is TGTGCCAGCAGTAAGGGAGAAAAACTGTTTTTT.